This paragraph reports one T cell receptor beta chain. Clones were sequenced by immunoSEQ multiplex PCR, and TCRdb holds only the in-frame ones, with some missing. The repertoire holds around 270,000 clones, with approximately 88% as singletons. The CDR3 totals 12 residues. Germline V gene lookup returns CDR1 SGHVS and CDR2 FQNEAQ. V lost 7 bases and J 7 bases, leaving 11 bases between the germline ends. The source of the sample is a study of blood T cell repertoires in COVID-19. This sequence was found in a woman between 40 and 50 years old who had been exposed to COVID-19. The chain couples TRBV7-8 to TRBJ2-4, with a weak D call TRBD2 (6 bases). What was sequenced was PBMCs or T cells enriched from blood (not recorded which). The chain's CDR3 is CASTSRGNIQYF. In nucleotides, the CDR3 is TGTGCCAGCACCTCCCGGGGGAACATTCAGTACTTC.